The source of this TCR beta chain is a study of control samples from healthy donors and cancer patients. Germline loops: CDR1 LNHDA, CDR2 SQIVND (reference sequence). V was pared by 5 bases and J by 2 bases, with 17 bases between. CDR3 length: 16 amino acids. Libraries were prepared by immunoSEQ multiplex PCR; TCRdb keeps only in-frame clonotypes and omits some of them. The sample has 90,000 or so clones; 65% to 85% are singletons. Sequencing used PBMCs. This clonotype was obtained from a man aged 70 or older with lung cancer. The J gene is TRBJ2-3, the V gene TRBV19; D tentatively fits TRBD1 or TRBD2 (5 bases each). The CDR3 protein is CASSVYGGVNTDTQYF. CDR3 bases: TGTGCCAGTAGTGTATATGGGGGTGTAAACACAGATACGCAGTATTTT.